This record looks at one T cell receptor (beta chain) sequence and its context. This sample was taken from a study of CD8+CD57+ T cells in acquired aplastic anemia. According to the study, genomic DNA was the template for TCR beta VDJ and CDR3 profiling. Via MiXCR, TCRdb re-called the reads, giving one row per CDR3 protein. This sample has about 110,000 distinct CDR3 sequences, with 40% to 60% found just once. Germline-derived CDR1 and CDR2 are DFQATT and SNEGSKA (reference sequence). Germline trimming cut 6 bases from V and 0 bases from J; bases unmatched to any gene: 7. This CDR3 spans 15 amino acids.

This clonotype originated in a human donor in good health, serving as a control. The sequencing sample was made of sorted CD4+, CD8+, or CD8+CD57+ T cells (not recorded which) from PBMCs. The chain couples TRBV20-1 to TRBJ1-3; 8 nucleotides agree with TRBD1. DNA for the CDR3: TGCAGTGCAGGTCCGGGACAGGACTCTGGAAACACCATATATTTT. It codes for CSAGPGQDSGNTIYF.